This is a list of T cell receptor beta chains from one sample in a study of T cell repertoires and HLA-DP antigens. These receptors' targets are unknown. Data came from immunoSEQ multiplex PCR; TCRdb stores just in-frame clones and leaves some out. The sample consists of around 70,000 clones, roughly 78% of them appearing once. Sequencing was done on a sample of CD4+ T cells from PBMCs. The source of these receptors is a man in his 60s in good health and CMV-seronegative. Each CDR3 is given with its conserved first and last residue. Each record gives: CDR3 DNA, CDR3 protein, V gene, J gene, clone size, D gene. The D gene is left open where the match is weak. Clone sizes are given selectively: once, few, many, or a class where the clone is expanded.

cdr3_nt: TGCAGCGTTGCGTGGCAGGCTAGCTATGGCTACACCTTC
cdr3_aa: CSVAWQASYGYTF
v_call: TRBV29-1
j_call: TRBJ1-2
clone_size: NA
d_call: NA

cdr3_nt: TGTGCCAGCAGCTCCCGATCTGAGGGCAACACTGAAGCTTTCTTT
cdr3_aa: CASSSRSEGNTEAFF
v_call: TRBV5-4
j_call: TRBJ1-1
clone_size: NA
d_call: NA

cdr3_nt: TGTGCCAGTAGTGCCACAGGGGTTACCTATAATTCACCCCTCCACTTT
cdr3_aa: CASSATGVTYNSPLHF
v_call: TRBV19
j_call: TRBJ1-6
clone_size: NA
d_call: TRBD1

cdr3_nt: TGCGCCAGCAGTGAGGCAGGGGGAGGCACTGAAGCTTTCTTT
cdr3_aa: CASSEAGGGTEAFF
v_call: TRBV10-2
j_call: TRBJ1-1
clone_size: NA
d_call: TRBD1

cdr3_nt: TGTGCCAGCAGCTTAGAGGGGGCTAGTTGGTACAATGAGCAGTTCTTC
cdr3_aa: CASSLEGASWYNEQFF
v_call: TRBV11-2
j_call: TRBJ2-1
clone_size: NA
d_call: NA

cdr3_nt: TGTGCCACCAGCAGAGATTTACGGGGGGCAGGGTATGAGCAGTACTTC
cdr3_aa: CATSRDLRGAGYEQYF
v_call: TRBV15
j_call: TRBJ2-7
clone_size: NA
d_call: NA

cdr3_nt: TGTGCCAGCAGGGAGATAACAGGGGGAGGGGAAAAACTGTTTTTT
cdr3_aa: CASREITGGGEKLFF
v_call: TRBV6-1
j_call: TRBJ1-4
clone_size: NA
d_call: TRBD1

cdr3_nt: TGTGCCAGCAGCCCTGTGGGACAGAACACTGAAGCTTTCTTT
cdr3_aa: CASSPVGQNTEAFF
v_call: TRBV4-2
j_call: TRBJ1-1
clone_size: NA
d_call: NA

cdr3_nt: TGTGCCAGCAGCCCTCAGCCCAGAGGAACCGGGGAGCTGTTTTTT
cdr3_aa: CASSPQPRGTGELFF
v_call: TRBV7-2
j_call: TRBJ2-2
clone_size: NA
d_call: NA

cdr3_nt: TGTGCCAGCAGCTTAGTGGGCGGGCTAGCGGCCTACGAGCAGTACTTC
cdr3_aa: CASSLVGGLAAYEQYF
v_call: TRBV7-2
j_call: TRBJ2-7
clone_size: NA
d_call: TRBD2

cdr3_nt: TGTGCCAGCAGCACTAGTACAACTAATGAAAAACTGTTTTTT
cdr3_aa: CASSTSTTNEKLFF
v_call: TRBV9
j_call: TRBJ1-4
clone_size: NA
d_call: NA

cdr3_nt: TGTGCCAGCAGCTCCTCACCGGGGCCCAACCCAAATGAGCAGTTCTTC
cdr3_aa: CASSSSPGPNPNEQFF
v_call: TRBV7-6
j_call: TRBJ2-1
clone_size: NA
d_call: NA

cdr3_nt: TGTGCCAGCAGCAAGGACAGGGGACCCTACAATGAGCAGTTCTTC
cdr3_aa: CASSKDRGPYNEQFF
v_call: TRBV7-9
j_call: TRBJ2-1
clone_size: NA
d_call: TRBD1

cdr3_nt: TGTGCCAGCACGGACGGGCTTCGACCCCTCCACTTT
cdr3_aa: CASTDGLRPLHF
v_call: TRBV25-1
j_call: TRBJ1-6
clone_size: NA
d_call: NA

cdr3_nt: TGTGCCAGCAGCTTGGGGGAGGCTCGGTACTTC
cdr3_aa: CASSLGEARYF
v_call: TRBV5-6
j_call: TRBJ2-5
clone_size: NA
d_call: NA

cdr3_nt: TGTGCCAGCAGTAAGGGACAGGGGGCTCTCGGGGAGCTGTTTTTT
cdr3_aa: CASSKGQGALGELFF
v_call: TRBV6-6
j_call: TRBJ2-2
clone_size: NA
d_call: TRBD1

cdr3_nt: TGCAGTGCTAGGATTGGGGAGACCCAGTACTTC
cdr3_aa: CSARIGETQYF
v_call: TRBV20-1
j_call: TRBJ2-5
clone_size: NA
d_call: NA

cdr3_nt: TGTGCCAGCAGTTTTGGGGGGCTAGAAGAGACCCAGTACTTC
cdr3_aa: CASSFGGLEETQYF
v_call: TRBV27
j_call: TRBJ2-5
clone_size: NA
d_call: NA

cdr3_nt: TGTGCCAGCAGCCAAGTCAGGGGAGAGACCCAGTACTTC
cdr3_aa: CASSQVRGETQYF
v_call: TRBV4-2
j_call: TRBJ2-5
clone_size: NA
d_call: NA

cdr3_nt: TGTGCCTGGCATAGACAGGGGAGGAACACTGAAGCTTTCTTT
cdr3_aa: CAWHRQGRNTEAFF
v_call: TRBV30
j_call: TRBJ1-1
clone_size: NA
d_call: TRBD1

cdr3_nt: TGTGCCAGCCGGGACCCCCTTTCCGGGGAGACCCAGTACTTC
cdr3_aa: CASRDPLSGETQYF
v_call: TRBV18
j_call: TRBJ2-5
clone_size: once
d_call: NA

cdr3_nt: TGCGCCAGCAGCTTGGCCGGGGCCCACGGGGGGGAGCAGTACTTC
cdr3_aa: CASSLAGAHGGEQYF
v_call: TRBV5-1
j_call: TRBJ2-7
clone_size: NA
d_call: TRBD2

cdr3_nt: TGTGCCAGCAGCTTAGCCCTTAGCGGGGGGGCCGGGAATGAGCAGTTCTTC
cdr3_aa: CASSLALSGGAGNEQFF
v_call: TRBV7-2
j_call: TRBJ2-1
clone_size: NA
d_call: TRBD2

cdr3_nt: TGCGCCAGCAGCTTGGACGCAATATATAATTCACCCCTCCACTTT
cdr3_aa: CASSLDAIYNSPLHF
v_call: TRBV5-1
j_call: TRBJ1-6
clone_size: NA
d_call: NA

cdr3_nt: TGTGCCAGCTCAGTGACGGACGATGACGGGGGTCAGCCCCAGCATTTT
cdr3_aa: CASSVTDDDGGQPQHF
v_call: TRBV18
j_call: TRBJ1-5
clone_size: NA
d_call: NA

cdr3_nt: TGTGCCAGCAGTCGAACTAGCAGCACAGATACGCAGTATTTT
cdr3_aa: CASSRTSSTDTQYF
v_call: TRBV27
j_call: TRBJ2-3
clone_size: NA
d_call: NA

cdr3_nt: TGTGCCAGCAGTTTTAAGCAGGAGTCCTCAAGCTCTGGAAACACCATATATTTT
cdr3_aa: CASSFKQESSSSGNTIYF
v_call: TRBV27
j_call: TRBJ1-3
clone_size: NA
d_call: NA

cdr3_nt: TGTGCCAGCAGGGCTTCCGGGACAGGGGTGGAAAAACTGTTTTTT
cdr3_aa: CASRASGTGVEKLFF
v_call: TRBV2
j_call: TRBJ1-4
clone_size: NA
d_call: TRBD1

cdr3_nt: TGCGCCAGCAGCCCCAGACAGGGGGACTACGAGCAGTACTTC
cdr3_aa: CASSPRQGDYEQYF
v_call: TRBV5-1
j_call: TRBJ2-7
clone_size: NA
d_call: TRBD1

cdr3_nt: TGTGCCAGCAGCTTGGGTCGGAGCTCCTATAATTCACCCCTCCACTTT
cdr3_aa: CASSLGRSSYNSPLHF
v_call: TRBV11-2
j_call: TRBJ1-6
clone_size: NA
d_call: NA

cdr3_nt: TGTGCCAGCAGCCTGACAGAGAACACTGAAGCTTTCTTT
cdr3_aa: CASSLTENTEAFF
v_call: TRBV7-2
j_call: TRBJ1-1
clone_size: NA
d_call: NA

cdr3_nt: TGCGCCAGCAGCTTGGGACAAGAGACCCAGTACTTC
cdr3_aa: CASSLGQETQYF
v_call: TRBV5-1
j_call: TRBJ2-5
clone_size: once
d_call: NA

cdr3_nt: TGTGCCAGCAGTGGACTGGGGTTGACTAATGAAAAACTGTTTTTT
cdr3_aa: CASSGLGLTNEKLFF
v_call: TRBV2
j_call: TRBJ1-4
clone_size: NA
d_call: NA

cdr3_nt: TGCGCCAGCAGCTCGACAGTGAACTATGGCTACACCTTC
cdr3_aa: CASSSTVNYGYTF
v_call: TRBV5-1
j_call: TRBJ1-2
clone_size: NA
d_call: NA

cdr3_nt: TGTGCCAGCAGCCAGGGGCCCGCCTACGAGCAGTACTTC
cdr3_aa: CASSQGPAYEQYF
v_call: TRBV6-5
j_call: TRBJ2-7
clone_size: NA
d_call: NA

cdr3_nt: TGTGCCAGTAGTCGAGTCCTGATGGGGCAGCCCCAGCATTTT
cdr3_aa: CASSRVLMGQPQHF
v_call: TRBV19
j_call: TRBJ1-5
clone_size: NA
d_call: NA

cdr3_nt: TGCGCCAGCAGCCTGGGCGGGGAGGGCACAGATACGCAGTATTTT
cdr3_aa: CASSLGGEGTDTQYF
v_call: TRBV5-1
j_call: TRBJ2-3
clone_size: NA
d_call: NA